This T cell receptor beta chain stems from a study of blood T cells in healthy people across ages. V lost 7 bases and J lost 4; bases outside the gene matches: 9. The length of the CDR3 is 15 residues. Germline CDR1 reads MNHNS; CDR2 reads SASEGT. The sample, about 9.7 milliliters of peripheral blood, was drawn from each donor. Samples each had at least 5 micrograms of total RNA extracted. PCR was performed a second time for roughly 7 to 12 cycles using a sample-barcoded 5' primer and a J-beta primer mix. A template-switch adaptor that had 12 random nucleotides put a tag on each cDNA molecule. CDR3-containing paired-end reads numbered at least 2.5 million in each sample. TCRdb reprocessed the 5' RACE reads with MiXCR, giving one entry per CDR3 protein. This sample has more than 1,400,000 distinct CDR3 sequences, with roughly 40% found just once.

The source material was blood. The V call is TRBV6-1, the J call TRBJ2-5, with TRBD2 identical over 10 bases. The TCR was taken from a young woman in good health. CDR3 protein: CASKRPRTSGETQYF. Here the CDR3 DNA reads TGTGCCAGCAAGCGTCCTAGGACTAGCGGAGAGACCCAGTACTTC.